This TCR beta chain stems from a study of cytomegalovirus exposure and HLA in healthy donors. General study points: The study put 150 to 200 TCR beta chains on its list as cytomegalovirus-associated. As a later analysis revealed, most CMV-associated TCR beta chains appeared HLA-restricted. As was reported, the HLA-A and HLA-B alleles of most subjects were accurately predicted from TCR beta sequences.

Use of 60 Vbeta and 13 Jbeta primers characterized the PCR. This table comes from immunoSEQ multiplex PCR, and its TCRdb copy is limited to in-frame clones, with some not included. Altogether around 150,000 clones are present, 80% to 90% being singletons, with the ten largest covering roughly 4%. In the case of this clone: The antigen is undetermined.

J lost 4 bases, V lost 0 bases, and 3 bases had no gene match. CDR3 size: 14 residues. Per the germline V gene, CDR1 is SGHNT and CDR2 is YYREEE (reference sequence). The receptor's source is a middle-aged woman in good health and CMV-seropositive. The sample consisted of PBMCs. The chain couples TRBV5-4 to TRBJ2-7, with TRBD2 matching 8 bases. The CDR3 nucleotides read TGTGCCAGCAGCTTGGAACGGGAGGGGTACGAGCAGTACTTC. Translated: CASSLEREGYEQYF.